These 19 T cell receptor beta chains came from one sample sequenced in a study of blood T cells in healthy people across ages. Primers used in a second PCR of about 7 to 12 cycles were a sample-barcoded 5' primer and a J-beta primer mix. Each CDR3 protein gets one entry after TCRdb re-called the 5' RACE reads with MiXCR. The sample holds about 780,000 distinct CDR3 sequences, around half seen once. Sequenced: blood. These receptors all stem from a man aged 80 or over in good health.

This chain connects TRBV14 to TRBJ1-4; maybe TRBD1 (5 bases). This CDR3 region has 13 residues. CDR1 is SGHDN, CDR2 FVKESK, per germline. V was clipped by 7 bases and J by 14 bases, with 20 bases between them. In DNA form, the CDR3 reads TGTGCCAGCATGCAAGAGAGGGGAGGAAATCTGTTTTTT. Residues: CASMQERGGNLFF.

This clonotype appeared a few times. The chain uses TRBV29-1 and TRBJ2-2, with D possibly matching TRBD1 (6 bases). Germline V CDR1 and CDR2: SQVTM, ANQGSEA. CDR3 size: 15 residues. V was trimmed by 5 bases and J by 5 bases, leaving 18 bases between them. CDR3 in amino acids: CSVITGHLSTGELFF. CDR3 nucleotide sequence: TGCAGCGTTATCACGGGACATCTATCAACCGGGGAGCTGTTTTTT.

A remark on this clonotype: Mismatch with germline at one junction end may stem from a read error. The chain joins TRBV29-1 to TRBJ1-2, with 10 bases identical to TRBD1. CDR1 and CDR2 (germline): SQVTM, ANQGSEA. The CDR3 is 13 amino acids. The CDR3 sequence is CSADRGGGYGYIF. DNA of the CDR3: TGCAGCGCGGACAGGGGGGGTGGCTATGGCTACATCTTC.

This chain uses TRBV3-1 with TRBJ1-2; D remains ambiguous. The germline gives CDR1 LGHDT, CDR2 YNNKEL (reference sequence). This CDR3 has 16 residues. V lost 5 bases, J lost 8 bases, and 24 bases lay in between. The CDR3 is CASSERPDRSAPGYTF. CDR3 bases: TGTGCCAGCAGCGAAAGGCCAGATAGGAGCGCCCCAGGCTACACCTTC.

A note on this clonotype: At one end the junction does not follow the germline gene, possibly because of a read error. This chain joins TRBV28 and TRBJ2-7; D is undetermined. CDR3 length: 14 amino acids. Germline CDR1 MDHEN, CDR2 SYDVKM. The CDR3 sequence is CASSPVLNSYGQYF. The CDR3 nucleotides are TGTGCCAGCAGCCCGGTGCTCAACTCCTACGGGCAGTACTTC.

This chain's CDR3 is CASSFGGQGFYEQYF. Written as DNA, the CDR3 is TGTGCCAGCAGCTTTGGGGGACAGGGTTTCTACGAGCAGTACTTC. This sequence joins TRBV11-2 and TRBJ2-7, with TRBD1 identical over 9 bases. Germline-derived CDR1 and CDR2 are SGHAT and FQNNGV. Unmatched junction bases numbered 6, after V lost 3 bases and J lost 3 bases. CDR3 size: 15 residues.

A few counts support this clonotype. The V and J genes are TRBV7-2 and TRBJ1-2; no clear D gene. The ends were cut back, 1 base at V and 5 bases at J, with 8 bases in the middle. The CDR3 length is 13 residues. The germline V gene encodes CDR1 SGHTA and CDR2 FQGNSA. This chain's CDR3 is CASSLDSQYGYTF. For the CDR3, the DNA is TGTGCCAGCAGCTTAGATAGCCAGTATGGCTACACCTTC.

This clonotype occurred a few times. The chain combines TRBV11-3 with TRBJ2-3; D is uncertain. Germline V gives CDR1 SGHNT, CDR2 YENEEA. This CDR3 has 14 amino acids. The V gene lost 0 bases and the J gene lost 2 bases, with 6 bases spanning the gap. In nucleotides, the CDR3 is TGTGCCAGCAGCTTAGAGCGAGTCACAGATACGCAGTATTTT. This codes for CASSLERVTDTQYF.

This rearrangement joins TRBV11-2 to TRBJ2-1; no clear D. Trimming removed 5 bases from V and 0 bases from J, with 11 bases in between. CDR3 length equals 15 residues. Germline V gene lookup returns CDR1 SGHAT and CDR2 FQNNGV. CDR3 bases: TGTGCCAGCAGCATACGGACCAGCTCCTACAATGAGCAGTTCTTC. Translating gives CASSIRTSSYNEQFF. The whole variable domain, filled in from reference TRBV11-2 and TRBJ2-1, reads EAGVAQSPRYKIIEKRQSVAFWCNPISGHATLYWYQQILGQGPKLLIQFQNNGVVDDSQLPKDRFSAERLKGVDSTLKIQPAKLEDSAVYLCASSIRTSSYNEQFFGPGTRLTVL.

This clonotype came up a few times. The chain is built from TRBV10-3 and TRBJ2-1; TRBD2 matches 8 bases. Germline V lookup: CDR1 ENHRY, CDR2 SYGVKD. The ends lost 0 bases at V and 6 bases at J; junction bases unmatched: 7. The CDR3 covers 16 residues. DNA for the CDR3: TGTGCCATCAGTGAGTCTACGGGAGGGCCTGGCAATGAGCAGTTCTTC. This codes for CAISESTGGPGNEQFF.

The chain uses TRBV6-1 and TRBJ2-1, with D tentatively TRBD2 (7 bases). Trimming left V 8 bases short and J 8 bases short, with 22 bases between. Germline CDR1 is MNHNS and CDR2 is SASEGT. CDR3 length: 15 amino acids. The CDR3 sequence is CASGRGARGIDEQFF. Here the CDR3 DNA reads TGTGCCAGCGGCCGGGGGGCCCGGGGGATCGATGAGCAGTTCTTC.

The chain uses TRBV5-1 and TRBJ2-5; D is unclear. The CDR3 has 13 amino acids. The V gene's germline CDR1 is SGHRS and CDR2 YFSETQ. V lost 2 bases, J lost 11 bases, and 16 bases lay in between. The CDR3 loop reads CASSFLDAWDQYF. In nucleotides, the CDR3 is TGCGCCAGCAGCTTTTTGGACGCATGGGATCAGTACTTC.

The chain links TRBV2 to TRBJ2-1; D is tentatively TRBD1 or TRBD2 (5 bases each). The V gene lost 6 bases and the J gene lost 8 bases, with 17 bases spanning the gap. The germline V gene encodes CDR1 SNHLY and CDR2 FYNNEI. The CDR3 runs 14 residues. For the CDR3, the DNA is TGTGCCAGCAGCCCTACAGGAGGAGTGGATGAGCAGTTCTTC. It yields the protein CASSPTGGVDEQFF.

The chain is built from TRBV7-2 and TRBJ2-7; 11 bases align to TRBD2. Germline values: CDR1 SGHTA, CDR2 FQGNSA. V lost 5 bases, J lost 0 bases, and 6 bases stayed unmatched. The length of the CDR3 is 16 residues. In nucleotides, the CDR3 is TGTGCCAGCAGCGTACCTAGCGGGGGGTTCTCCTACGAGCAGTACTTC. Residues: CASSVPSGGFSYEQYF.

The CDR3 reads CASSSNPRETQYF. CDR3 nucleotide sequence: TGTGCCAGCAGTTCCAACCCTCGAGAGACCCAGTACTTC. This chain links TRBV27 with TRBJ2-5; D call uncertain. CDR1 is MNHEY, CDR2 SMNVEV, per germline (reference sequence). The CDR3 sequence is 13 residues long. Trimming removed 4 bases from V and 4 bases from J, with 10 bases in between.

This clonotype was recorded once. Germline is not matched at one junction end, which may reflect a read error. This sequence joins TRBV24-1 and TRBJ2-5; no reliable D call. The CDR3 covers 15 residues. Germline values: CDR1 KGHDR, CDR2 SFDVKD. The DNA of the CDR3 is TGTGCCACCAGTGATGCCAACCAGATCCAAGGGACCCAGTACTTC. This codes for CATSDANQIQGTQYF.

The chain carries TRBV28 and TRBJ2-2; the D is unclear. Germline CDR1 and CDR2: MDHEN and SYDVKM. The CDR3 spans 11 residues. V dropped 6 bases and J dropped 8 bases, with 7 bases sitting between them. CDR3 loop: CASRINGELFF. The CDR3 nucleotides are TGTGCCAGCAGGATAAATGGGGAGCTGTTTTTT.

This clonotype was observed once. The chain employs TRBV29-1 and TRBJ1-5, with 9 bases identical to TRBD1. CDR1 and CDR2 (germline): SQVTM, ANQGSEA. With V trimmed by 5 bases and J by 5 bases, 16 bases remained unmatched. There are 17 residues in the CDR3. The CDR3: CSVTFGEGTGTYQPQHF. The CDR3 DNA sequence: TGCAGCGTTACGTTTGGAGAAGGGACAGGGACTTATCAGCCCCAGCATTTT.

V usage is TRBV28 and J usage is TRBJ2-4, with 11 bases fitting TRBD1. J lost 3 bases, V lost 6 bases, and 4 bases had no gene match. This CDR3 has 15 amino acids. Germline CDR1 and CDR2: MDHEN and SYDVKM. Here the CDR3 DNA reads TGTGCCAGCAGCTCCGGGACAGGGGGCAAAAACATTCAGTACTTC. This gives the protein CASSSGTGGKNIQYF.